This T cell receptor beta chain emerged from a study of shared clonotypes between healthy human individuals. Germline loops: CDR1 SGHDT, CDR2 YYEEEE. Trimming cost V 0 bases and J 2 bases, with 9 bases left between them. The CDR3 runs 14 residues. The authors loaded roughly 200 ng DNA, about 30,000 T cell genomes, into sorted-subset replicate PCRs. Sequencing used immunoSEQ multiplex PCR; TCRdb keeps in-frame clones, though not all of them. The table includes 2 million to 2.5 million clones, approximately 94% detected once. Naive-designated CD8 cells lacked CD45RO, were positively enriched for CCR7, and omitted terminally differentiated effector memory CD45RA+ cells. Points on this clone: No antigen is known for it. This same CDR3 is encoded by further DNA sequences in the sample.

Study observations and caveats: When compared with the clonotypes that were shared by all four sorted-subset donors, the non-shared clonotypes turned out to have lower generation probabilities.

The sequenced sample consisted of naive CD8+ T cells from PBMCs. The chain joins TRBV5-6 to TRBJ2-7; D may be TRBD1 (5 bases). This TCR was sampled from a man between 18 and 29 years old in good health. Some clones in this sample may be carry-over from other donors' samples. CDR3 amino acids: CASSLEDSPYEQYF. The CDR3 nucleotides are TGTGCCAGCAGCTTGGAAGACAGCCCCTACGAGCAGTACTTC.